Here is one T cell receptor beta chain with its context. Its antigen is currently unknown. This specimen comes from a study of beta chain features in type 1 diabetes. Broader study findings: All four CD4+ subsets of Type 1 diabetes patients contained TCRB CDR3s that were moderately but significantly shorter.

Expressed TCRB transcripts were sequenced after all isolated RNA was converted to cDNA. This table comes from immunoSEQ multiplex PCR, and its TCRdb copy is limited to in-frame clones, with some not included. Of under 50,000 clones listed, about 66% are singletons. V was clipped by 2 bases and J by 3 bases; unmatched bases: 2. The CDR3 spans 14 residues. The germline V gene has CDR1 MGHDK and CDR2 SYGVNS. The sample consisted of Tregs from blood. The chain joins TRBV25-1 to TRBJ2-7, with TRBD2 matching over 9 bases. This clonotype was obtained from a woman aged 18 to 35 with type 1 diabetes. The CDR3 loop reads CASSELAGNYEQYF. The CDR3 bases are TGTGCCAGCAGTGAACTAGCGGGAAACTACGAGCAGTACTTC.